A single sample is the source of the 14 T cell receptor beta chains below, sequenced in a study of cytomegalovirus exposure and HLA in healthy donors. The PCR used 60 Vbeta and 13 Jbeta primers. TCRdb's table, derived via immunoSEQ multiplex PCR, lists solely in-frame clones and lacks some. The data hold roughly 200,000 clones, with 80% to 90% observed a single time. The sample comprised PBMCs. These receptors all come from a woman in her twenties or thirties in good health and CMV-seronegative.

The chain is built from TRBV6-1 and TRBJ2-5; tentative D call: TRBD1 (6 bases). This CDR3 contains 15 residues. V shed 5 bases and J shed 4 bases, with 17 bases lying between them. The V gene's germline CDR1 is MNHNS and CDR2 SASEGT. CDR3 sequence: CASSPRLGTSETQYF. CDR3 bases: TGTGCCAGCAGTCCGCGGTTGGGGACATCAGAGACCCAGTACTTC.

This clone was detected once. The gene calls are TRBV5-1 and TRBJ2-7; D ambiguous. V was pared by 4 bases and J by 7 bases, with 15 bases between. The CDR3 length is 13 residues. Germline assignment: CDR1 SGHRS and CDR2 YFSETQ. DNA for the CDR3: TGCGCCAGCAGCAACCCGGGTCTCGGGGAGCAGTACTTC. It translates to CASSNPGLGEQYF.

The table lists this clone with a count of one. This chain connects TRBV27 to TRBJ1-2; D is unclear. CDR3 length: 11 residues. The germline CDR1 and CDR2 sequences are MNHEY and SMNVEV (reference sequence). V was shortened by 10 bases and J by 3 bases, with 9 bases between the two germline ends. CDR3 sequence (DNA): TGTGCCACCTCAGGATACTATGGCTACACCTTC. Its translation is CATSGYYGYTF.

The chain joins TRBV27 to TRBJ2-1; 7 bases match TRBD1. The CDR3 is 16 residues long. Germline loops: CDR1 MNHEY, CDR2 SMNVEV (reference sequence). Trimming took 4 bases from V and 0 from J; bases not matched to a gene: 6. The CDR3 here is CASSSGTASSYNEQFF. CDR3 nucleotide sequence: TGTGCCAGCAGTTCCGGGACAGCCAGCTCCTACAATGAGCAGTTCTTC.

The V and J genes are TRBV28 and TRBJ2-3; 7 positions match TRBD1. Trimming cost V 5 bases and J 1 base; bases outside gene matches: 6. Germline CDR1 and CDR2: MDHEN and SYDVKM. This CDR3 contains 15 residues. The CDR3 nucleotides read TGTGCCAGCAGTCGACTCACAGGGGGCACAGATACGCAGTATTTT. Protein sequence: CASSRLTGGTDTQYF.

The rearrangement joins TRBV6-6 to TRBJ2-7; D gene uncertain. V lost 2 bases to trimming and J lost 1 base, with 15 bases between them. The germline CDR1 and CDR2 sequences are MNHNY and SVGAGI (reference sequence). This CDR3 has 16 residues. The CDR3 spells CASSYEAVRISYEQYF. The CDR3 region has the DNA TGTGCCAGCAGTTACGAGGCGGTGAGGATTTCCTACGAGCAGTACTTC.

The chain uses TRBV27 and TRBJ1-2, with D possibly TRBD1 on 5 matching bases. The germline V and J ends were trimmed by 8 bases and 6 bases, with 16 bases remaining between them. CDR1 MNHEY and CDR2 SMNVEV come from the germline V gene (reference sequence). The CDR3 contains 13 residues. CDR3 DNA sequence: TGTGCCAGCGGGAACGGGGGGGGTGATGGCTACACCTTC. Translating gives CASGNGGGDGYTF.

The rearrangement uses TRBV5-1 and TRBJ2-1, with D unresolved. V lost 5 bases and J 0 bases, leaving 9 bases between the germline ends. The CDR3 loop spans 14 amino acids. Looked up from germline, CDR1 is SGHRS and CDR2 is YFSETQ. For the CDR3, the DNA is TGCGCCAGCAGTCCCCCCGGCTCCTACAATGAGCAGTTCTTC. Translating it yields CASSPPGSYNEQFF.

V usage is TRBV9 and J usage is TRBJ1-1, with D perhaps matching TRBD1 (5 bases). CDR3 size: 15 residues. Trimming stripped 0 bases from V and 0 bases from J, with 9 bases between. CDR1 SGDLS and CDR2 YYNGEE come from the germline V gene. The CDR3 spells CASSVAAGMNTEAFF. CDR3 DNA sequence: TGTGCCAGCAGCGTAGCTGCAGGGATGAACACTGAAGCTTTCTTT.

As for this clone: An end of the junction differs from the germline gene, which may be a read error. The chain has TRBV7-2 and TRBJ2-5, with a possible D match to TRBD2 (6 bases). The DNA end is more similar to TRBJ2-7, so the J call may be wrong. Germline V CDR1 and CDR2: SGHTA, FQGNSA. The CDR3 has 15 residues. DNA for the CDR3: TGTGCCAGCTCTCCAGAGAGACTAGGCTCCTCCGAGCAGTACTTC. Translation gives CASSPERLGSSEQYF.

V and J are TRBV28 and TRBJ1-4, with TRBD1 matching 7 bases. This CDR3 has 13 residues. CDR1 MDHEN and CDR2 SYDVKM come from the germline V gene. J lost 7 bases, V lost 6 bases, and 5 bases had no gene match. The CDR3 reads CASRRTGLEKLFF. CDR3 nucleotide sequence: TGTGCCAGCAGGCGGACAGGTCTTGAAAAACTGTTTTTT.

This clone was counted once. The CDR3 protein is CASSQDRSYNQPQHF. The CDR3 nucleotides are TGCGCCAGCAGCCAAGATAGGAGTTACAATCAGCCCCAGCATTTT. This rearrangement joins TRBV4-1 to TRBJ1-5; D is unclear. The CDR3 sequence is 15 residues long. Per the germline V gene, CDR1 is MGHRA and CDR2 is YSYEKL. V dropped 0 bases and J dropped 3 bases, with 9 bases sitting between them.

The V call is TRBV29-1, the J call TRBJ2-6; D ambiguous. This CDR3 region has 15 residues. The V end was cut by 4 bases, the J end by 0 bases, with 10 bases between. The germline CDR1 and CDR2 sequences are SQVTM and ANQGSEA. The CDR3 spells CSVVGSGSGANVLTF. DNA of the CDR3: TGCAGCGTTGTGGGCAGTGGCTCTGGGGCCAACGTCCTGACTTTC.

The chain couples TRBV2 to TRBJ1-5; D unclear. V gave up 4 bases and J gave up 2 bases, with 9 bases separating them. The CDR3 runs 14 residues. Per the germline V gene, CDR1 is SNHLY and CDR2 is FYNNEI. The CDR3 protein is CASSGMGGNQPQHF. The CDR3 DNA is TGTGCCAGCAGTGGGATGGGAGGCAATCAGCCCCAGCATTTT.